This T cell receptor (beta chain) was found in a study of Ad26.COV2.S vaccination and SARS-CoV-2 variants. Study-level background: Donor had been placed in the Ad26.COV2.S arm of the COV1001 trial. Ad26.COV2.S shots went into the muscle once or twice, 56 days apart.

The study's findings and limits: There was a possibility that the TCR breadth and depth analyses underestimated total T cell responses. Vaccine recipients had higher spike-specific TCR breadth than placebo recipients.

Clones were read by immunoSEQ multiplex PCR, and TCRdb kept only the in-frame ones, dropping some. Among approximately 420,000 clones, approximately 87% were seen once, and the ten largest hold 3.6%. Germline-derived CDR1 and CDR2 are MDHEN and SYDVKM. This CDR3 is built from 13 residues. V shed 8 bases and J shed 6 bases, with 13 bases lying between them. This clone appeared many times. Its antigen is as yet unknown. Indicated treatment: about 20 received Ad26.COV2.S at low or high dose, single or two shots; five or six received placebo; per-sample allocation not given. Specimen acquisition occurred on day 63 following the initial vaccine or placebo injection.

The origin of this receptor is a person between 18 and 65 years old who received the Ad26.COV2.S COVID-19 vaccine or a placebo. The sequences come from peripheral blood, collected in a trial of Ad26.COV2.S vaccine versus placebo. This chain links TRBV28 with TRBJ1-4; D possibly corresponds to TRBD1 (5 bases). CDR3 sequence (DNA): TGTGCCAGCGTAAGGGGCGCGGATGAAAAACTGTTTTTT. Protein: CASVRGADEKLFF.